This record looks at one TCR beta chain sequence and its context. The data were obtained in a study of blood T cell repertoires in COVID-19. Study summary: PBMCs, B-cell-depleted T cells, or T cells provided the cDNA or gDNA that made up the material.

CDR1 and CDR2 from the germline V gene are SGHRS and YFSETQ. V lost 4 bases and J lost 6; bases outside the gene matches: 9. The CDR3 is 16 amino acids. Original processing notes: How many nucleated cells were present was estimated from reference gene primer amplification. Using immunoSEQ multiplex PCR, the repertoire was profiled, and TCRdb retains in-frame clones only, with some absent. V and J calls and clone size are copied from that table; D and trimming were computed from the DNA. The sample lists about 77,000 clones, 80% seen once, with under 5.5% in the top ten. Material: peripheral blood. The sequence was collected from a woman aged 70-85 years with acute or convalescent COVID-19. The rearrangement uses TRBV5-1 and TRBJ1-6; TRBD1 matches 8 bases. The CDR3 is CASSLRQGALNSPLHF. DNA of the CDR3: TGCGCCAGCAGCCTGCGGCAGGGGGCCCTTAATTCACCCCTCCACTTT.